This TCR beta chain comes out of a study of cytomegalovirus exposure and HLA in healthy donors. The length of the CDR3 is 14 residues. PCR amplification relied on 60 Vbeta primers (plus 13 Jbeta primers). Data came from immunoSEQ multiplex PCR; TCRdb stores just in-frame clones and leaves some out. The sample holds roughly 65,000 clones, 68% seen once. The receptor's source is a man aged 40-55 years in good health and CMV-seropositive. The chain has TRBV21-1 and TRBJ2-7; the listed D gene, TRBD1, was not tested against the DNA. TRBV21-1 corresponds to a pseudogene. Specimen: PBMCs. CDR3 amino acids: CASSSRDRAYEQYF. CDR3 nucleotides: TGTGCCAGCAGCTCCCGGGACAGGGCCTACGAGCAGTACTTC.